There are a few counts of the clone carrying this T cell receptor beta chain. Other autoimmune diseases, uncontrolled infections, pregnancy and lactation each led to patient exclusion. Diagnosis relied on clinical symptoms, serum thyroxine, TRAb, thyroid ultrasound and orbital computed tomography. The authors amplified TCR beta CDR3 regions from RNA transcripts. Following a first-round RT-PCR that used HTBI primers, a second-round multiplex PCR was carried out. TCRdb analysed the multiplex PCR reads with MiXCR anew, one entry per CDR3 protein. The sample consists of around 600,000 distinct CDR3 sequences, about 41% of them appearing once. These data originate in a study of Graves' ophthalmopathy and Graves' hyperthyroidism. The CDR3 loop spans 18 amino acids. V was trimmed by 4 bases and J by 2 bases, leaving 25 bases between them. Per germline, CDR1 SGDLS and CDR2 YYNGEE.

The chain joins TRBV9 to TRBJ2-7, with D perhaps being TRBD1 or TRBD2 (5 bases each). The sequencing sample was made of peripheral blood. This TCR came from an adult man with Graves' ophthalmopathy. CDR3 DNA: TGTGCCAGCAGCTCTCCTACCGGGGACGGCGGCCGAGCCTACGAGCAGTACTTC. Protein sequence: CASSSPTGDGGRAYEQYF.